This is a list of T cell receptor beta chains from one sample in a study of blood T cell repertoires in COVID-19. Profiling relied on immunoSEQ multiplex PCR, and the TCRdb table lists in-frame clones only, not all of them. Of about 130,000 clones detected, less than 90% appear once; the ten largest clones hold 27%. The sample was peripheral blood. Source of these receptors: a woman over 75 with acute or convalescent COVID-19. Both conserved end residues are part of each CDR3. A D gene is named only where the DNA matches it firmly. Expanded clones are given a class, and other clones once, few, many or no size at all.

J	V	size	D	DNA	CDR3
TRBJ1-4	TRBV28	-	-	TGTGCCAGCAGTTCCCTATCTGCAACTAATGAAAAACTGTTTTTT	CASSSLSATNEKLFF
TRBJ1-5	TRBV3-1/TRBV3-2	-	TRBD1	TGTGCCAGCAGCCTGGGGACAGGTAATCAGCCCCAGCATTTT	CASSLGTGNQPQHF
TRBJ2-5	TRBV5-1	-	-	TGCGCCAGCAGCCGTGAGGGCCAAGAGACCCAGTACTTC	CASSREGQETQYF
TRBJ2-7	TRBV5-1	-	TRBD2	TGCGCCAGCAGCCCGGATCGGGGGGTTTACTACGAGCAGTACTTC	CASSPDRGVYYEQYF
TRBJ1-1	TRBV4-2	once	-	TGTGCCAGCAGCCGAACGGGGAACACTGAAGCTTTCTTT	CASSRTGNTEAFF
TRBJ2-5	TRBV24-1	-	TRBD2	TGTGCCACCAGTGATAGCGGGACTAGCGGTTCCCAGTACTTC	CATSDSGTSGSQYF
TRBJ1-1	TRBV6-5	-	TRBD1	TGTGCCAGCAGTTACGGGACAGGAATAAGTGAAGCTTTCTTT	CASSYGTGISEAFF
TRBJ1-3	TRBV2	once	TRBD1	TGTGCCAGCACCCCGACAGGGACTGGAAACACCATATATTTT	CASTPTGTGNTIYF
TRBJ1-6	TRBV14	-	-	TGTGCCAGCAGCCAAGAACTTCCAAATTCACCCCTCCACTTT	CASSQELPNSPLHF
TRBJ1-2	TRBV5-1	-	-	TGCGCCAGCAGCTCGGGACACTCCTATGGCTACACCTTC	CASSSGHSYGYTF
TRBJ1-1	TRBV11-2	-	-	TGTGCCAGCAGCCTTAGCATCGGAACTGAAGCTTTCTTT	CASSLSIGTEAFF
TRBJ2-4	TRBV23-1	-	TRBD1	TGCGCCAGCAGTCACTGGACAGGTGTTACCAAAAACATTCAGTACTTC	CASSHWTGVTKNIQYF
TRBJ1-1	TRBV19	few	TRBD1	TGTGCCAGTAGTATCGGGACAGGGGGCATGAACACTGAAGCTTTCTTT	CASSIGTGGMNTEAFF
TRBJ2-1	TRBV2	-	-	TGTGCCAGCAGTGAAGTAATCCTAGGAGGGAATGAGCAGTTCTTC	CASSEVILGGNEQFF
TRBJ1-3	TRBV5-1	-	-	TGCGCCAGCAGCTTTTCAGGTGACTCTGGAAACACCATATATTTT	CASSFSGDSGNTIYF
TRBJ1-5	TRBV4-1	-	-	TGCGCCAGCAGCCAAGAGCCGACAGGTCTGAGCGCCCAGCATTTT	CASSQEPTGLSAQHF
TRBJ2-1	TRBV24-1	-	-	TGTGCCACCAGTGAGTCCGGGACATTAAATGAGCAGTTCTTC	CATSESGTLNEQFF
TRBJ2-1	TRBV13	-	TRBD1	TGTGCCAGCAGCCGGGCAGGGGGCTCTTACAATGAGCAGTTCTTC	CASSRAGGSYNEQFF
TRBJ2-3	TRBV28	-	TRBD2	TGTGCCAGCAGTCCCCGGGGGGGTAGTAGCACAGATACGCAGTATTTT	CASSPRGGSSTDTQYF
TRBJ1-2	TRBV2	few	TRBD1	TGTGCCAGCAGTGAGTGGACAGGCGAGGGCTACACCTTC	CASSEWTGEGYTF
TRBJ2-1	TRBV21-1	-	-	-	CASSKVGGGADEQFF
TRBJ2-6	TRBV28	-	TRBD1	TGTGCCAGCAGTACGGACAGGCGTGGACTCTCTGGGGCCAACGTCCTGACTTTC	CASSTDRRGLSGANVLTF
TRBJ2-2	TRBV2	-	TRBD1	TGTGCCAGCAGTGAGGGACAGGGGATCGGGGAGCTGTTTTTT	CASSEGQGIGELFF
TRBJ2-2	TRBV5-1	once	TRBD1	TGCGCCAGCAGCACCGGACCGGGACAGATGACCGGGGAGCTGTTTTTT	CASSTGPGQMTGELFF
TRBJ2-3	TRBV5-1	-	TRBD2	TGCGCCAGCAGCCGAAACTTAGCGGGGGGGATGAAAGATACGCAGTATTTT	CASSRNLAGGMKDTQYF
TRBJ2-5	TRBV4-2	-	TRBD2	TGTGCCAGCAGCCAAGATTGGGGGGGGTGGGAGACCCAGTACTTC	CASSQDWGGWETQYF
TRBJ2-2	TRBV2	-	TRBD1	TGTGCCAGCAGTGGACAGGGGTACACCGGGGAGCTGTTTTTT	CASSGQGYTGELFF
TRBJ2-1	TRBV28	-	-	TGTGCCAGCAGTCTCGGGGGAGCGGATGAGCAGTTCTTC	CASSLGGADEQFF
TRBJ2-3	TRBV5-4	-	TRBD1	TGTGCCAGCAGTCGTAGCTACGGACAGGGAACAGATACGCAGTATTTT	CASSRSYGQGTDTQYF
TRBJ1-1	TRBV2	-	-	TGTGCCAGCGAACAGACGAACACTGAAGCTTTCTTT	CASEQTNTEAFF
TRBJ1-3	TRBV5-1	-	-	TGCGCCAGCAGTACAGGAACTGGAAACACCATATATTTT	CASSTGTGNTIYF
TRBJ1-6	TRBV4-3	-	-	TGCGCCAGCAGCCAAGAGCTAACCTCACCCCTCCACTTT	CASSQELTSPLHF
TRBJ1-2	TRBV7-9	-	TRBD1	TGTGCCAGCAGCACCACCGGGACAGACTATGGCTACACCTTC	CASSTTGTDYGYTF